This T cell receptor beta chain was sequenced during a study of tumor-infiltrating lymphocytes in primary liver carcinoma. From roughly 0.45 ug total RNA, TCR beta cDNA was generated with a primer in the constant region. Employing slightly modified ARM-PCR, three nested multiplex PCR rounds were run, and these gave rise to the TCR beta libraries. Two initial PCR rounds of about 10 cycles each paired TRBV1-TRBV30 forward primers with a C-beta reverse primer. MiXCR, applied by TCRdb to the multiplex PCR reads, yields one record per CDR3 protein. The sample records about 120,000 distinct CDR3 sequences, under 70% being singletons. A word on this clonotype: At one of its ends the junction is not consistent with the germline gene, which may arise from a read error.

Germline assignment: CDR1 SGHDT and CDR2 YYEEEE. The CDR3 length is 15 residues. From roughly 21-30 mg of unsorted bulk tissue, DNA and RNA were co-extracted together. The sequenced sample was tumor-adjacent normal liver tissue. The chain joins TRBV5-6 to TRBJ2-3; D might be TRBD2 (5 bases). The clonotype originates from an older woman with primary liver carcinoma and hepatitis B virus infection. The CDR3 sequence: CAISLRATSTDTQYF. CDR3 sequence (DNA): TGTGCCATCAGCTTGCGGGCTACTAGCACAGATACGCAGTATTTT.